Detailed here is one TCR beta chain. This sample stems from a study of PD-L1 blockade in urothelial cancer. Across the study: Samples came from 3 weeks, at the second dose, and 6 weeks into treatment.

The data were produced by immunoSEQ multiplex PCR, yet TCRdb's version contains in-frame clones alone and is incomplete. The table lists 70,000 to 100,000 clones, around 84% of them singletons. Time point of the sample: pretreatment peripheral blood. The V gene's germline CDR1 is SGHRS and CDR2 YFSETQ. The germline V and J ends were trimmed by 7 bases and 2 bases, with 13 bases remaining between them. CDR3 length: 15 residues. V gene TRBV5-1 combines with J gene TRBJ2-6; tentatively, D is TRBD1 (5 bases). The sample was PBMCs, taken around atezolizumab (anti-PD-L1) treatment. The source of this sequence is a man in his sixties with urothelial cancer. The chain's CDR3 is CASGQGDAGANVLTF. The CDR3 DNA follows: TGCGCCAGCGGTCAGGGTGACGCTGGGGCCAACGTCCTGACTTTC.